This T cell receptor (beta chain) is from a study of spatial heterogeneity in lung cancer. This clonotype has at least ten counts. Specified time point: sample taken at primary tumor resection. From tumor, nontumor lung or frozen PBMC, whole RNA was taken unsorted for sequencing. There were some 76 donors, all of them untreated patients with early-stage non-small cell lung cancer. TCRdb passed the 5' RACE reads through MiXCR, listing each CDR3 protein once. The top ten hold over 40% of the sample, which has about 92,000 distinct CDR3 sequences, more than 10% seen once. The sample was PBMCs, taken at surgery. This TCR derives from a male donor with early-stage non-small cell lung cancer.

As DNA, the CDR3 is TGTGCCAGCCATCCCGGGAGGGGGGCGAACACCGGGGAGCTGTTTTTT. Amino acid sequence: CASHPGRGANTGELFF. The V gene is TRBV7-2, the J gene TRBJ2-2; 8 positions match TRBD2. Germline assignment: CDR1 SGHTA and CDR2 FQGNSA. V was clipped by 8 bases and J by 0 bases; unmatched bases: 8. This CDR3 is built from 16 residues. The variable domain in full, completed from reference TRBV7-2 and TRBJ2-2, reads GAGVSQSPSNKVTEKGKDVELRCDPISGHTALYWYRQSLGQGLEFLIYFQGNSAPDKSGLPSDRFSAERTGGSVSTLTIQRTQQEDSAVYLCASHPGRGANTGELFFGEGSRLTVL.